Below are 9 T cell receptor beta chains sequenced from a single sample in a study of T cell responses to AZD1222 COVID-19 vaccine. Some clones are missing from TCRdb's copy, which holds only in-frame ones; the method was immunoSEQ multiplex PCR. The table shows 84,000 or so clones, with about 86% occurring only once. The sample here was peripheral blood, taken on day 0 of AZD1222 vaccination. These receptors all come from an adult in good health.

Written as DNA, the CDR3 is TGTGCCAGCATACTGACTAGCGGGACCCTGAGGGAGCAGTTCTTC. Amino acid sequence: CASILTSGTLREQFF. The chain couples TRBV6-5 to TRBJ2-1; 11 nucleotides align to TRBD2. Germline CDR1 and CDR2: MNHEY and SVGAGI. V was clipped by 7 bases and J by 10 bases; unmatched bases: 12. The CDR3 consists of 15 residues.

The genes are TRBV28 and TRBJ2-7; D uncertain. Trimming removed 5 bases at V and 1 base at J, with 12 bases between. The CDR3 spans 14 residues. The germline V gene encodes CDR1 MDHEN and CDR2 SYDVKM. CDR3 loop: CASSLSPASYEQYF. Written as DNA, the CDR3 is TGTGCCAGCAGTCTCTCGCCGGCGTCCTACGAGCAGTACTTC. The full variable domain, rest sourced from reference TRBV28 and TRBJ2-7, is DVKVTQSSRYLVKRTGEKVFLECVQDMDHENMFWYRQDPGLGLRLIYFSYDVKMKEKGDIPEGYSVSREKKERFSLILESASTNQTSMYLCASSLSPASYEQYFGPGTRLTVT.

The rearrangement joins TRBV29-1 to TRBJ1-4, with a possible D match to TRBD1 (5 bases). Trimming left V 6 bases short and J 8 bases short, with 19 bases between. The CDR3 runs to 14 residues. Germline V lookup: CDR1 SQVTM, CDR2 ANQGSEA. This CDR3 reads CSVDSGTGTEKLFF. The CDR3, as DNA: TGCAGCGTCGACAGTGGGACGGGGACCGAAAAACTGTTTTTT.

The table lists this clone with a few counts. This chain connects TRBV28 to TRBJ2-4; D not resolved. This CDR3 spans 11 amino acids. From germline, CDR1 is MDHEN and CDR2 SYDVKM. Trimming removed 6 bases from V and 3 bases from J, with 3 bases in between. The CDR3 spells CASSHKNIQYF. For the CDR3, the DNA is TGTGCCAGCAGCCACAAAAACATTCAGTACTTC.

The rearrangement uses TRBV28 and TRBJ1-2; TRBD1 matches at 9 bases. Germline CDR1 is MDHEN and CDR2 is SYDVKM. The CDR3 is 12 residues long. Losses at the gene ends were 10 bases for V and 2 bases for J; bases not matched to a gene: 2. CDR3 in DNA: TGTGCCATCGACAGGGGGAACTATGGCTACACCTTC. Translated, it gives CAIDRGNYGYTF.

In nucleotides, the CDR3 is TGTGCCAGCTTGCAGGGATTCAATCAGCCCCAGCATTTT. Translated, it gives CASLQGFNQPQHF. The V and J genes are TRBV18 and TRBJ1-5; maybe TRBD1 (5 bases). Germline V gives CDR1 KGHSH, CDR2 LQKENI. Deletions cut 7 bases from V and 3 bases from J, with 10 bases between. The CDR3 runs to 13 residues.

The V call is TRBV5-6, the J call TRBJ2-3; D perhaps matches TRBD2 (5 bases). Germline V gene lookup returns CDR1 SGHDT and CDR2 YYEEEE. The CDR3 sequence is 16 residues long. The germline V and J ends were trimmed by 2 bases and 4 bases, with 17 bases remaining between them. CDR3 DNA: TGTGCCAGCAGCTTTTGGGCTCCGGGGAGCCCAGATACGCAGTATTTT. Translated: CASSFWAPGSPDTQYF. The complete variable domain, with remaining parts taken from reference TRBV5-6 and TRBJ2-3, reads DAGVTQSPTHLIKTRGQQVTLRCSPKSGHDTVSWYQQALGQGPQFIFQYYEEEERQRGNFPDRFSGHQFPNYSSELNVNALLLGDSALYLCASSFWAPGSPDTQYFGPGTRLTVL.

This chain connects TRBV20-1 to TRBJ2-5; D uncertain. From germline, CDR1 is DFQATT and CDR2 SNEGSKA (reference sequence). V lost 3 bases and J lost 5, with 7 bases in between. CDR3 size: 11 residues. The CDR3 nucleotides read TGCAGTGCTAGCCGTCGGGAGACCCAGTACTTC. This translates into CSASRRETQYF.

The CDR3 protein is CASSEASSGSHLIYEQYF. The CDR3 DNA reads as TGCGCCAGCAGTGAAGCGTCTAGCGGGAGCCACCTTATCTACGAGCAGTACTTC. This chain uses TRBV10-2 with TRBJ2-7; TRBD2 aligns across 10 bases. Trimming at V came to 3 bases and at J to 3 bases, leaving 14 bases not matched to a gene. CDR1 and CDR2 (germline): WSHSY, SAAADI. The CDR3 covers 18 residues.